These 6 T cell receptor beta chains were sequenced from one sample in a study of cytomegalovirus exposure and HLA in healthy donors. The PCR contained 60 Vbeta and 13 Jbeta primers. Clones were read by immunoSEQ multiplex PCR, and TCRdb kept only the in-frame ones, dropping some. The sample has some 150,000 clones, roughly 70% seen once. The sequenced sample consisted of PBMCs. All receptors derive from a man under 40 in good health and CMV-seronegative.

This clone was counted a single time. The junction differs from germline at one of its ends, possibly a read error. Other DNA sequences in this sample translate to the same CDR3. V gene TRBV27 combines with J gene TRBJ1-1; TRBD1 matches at 9 bases. The CDR3 runs 17 residues. Looked up from germline, CDR1 is MNHEY and CDR2 is SMNVEV (reference sequence). This CDR3 is CASSSPLRQGEHSEAFF. The CDR3 DNA follows: TGTGCCAGCAGTTCCCCCCTCCGACAGGGGGAGCACTCTGAGGCTTTCTTT.

In this sample, this clone turned up a few times. The V and J genes are TRBV6-5 and TRBJ1-1; 9 nucleotides agree with TRBD1. The V segment lost 1 base and the J segment 3 bases; nucleotides outside the gene matches: 0. The length of the CDR3 is 14 residues. Germline-derived CDR1 and CDR2 are MNHEY and SVGAGI. CDR3 DNA: TGTGCCAGCAGTTACTGGGACAGGGACACTGAAGCTTTCTTT. It specifies CASSYWDRDTEAFF.

The sample holds many counts of this clone. The chain has TRBV4-1 and TRBJ1-2; D gene uncertain. This CDR3 has 11 amino acids. Germline values: CDR1 MGHRA, CDR2 YSYEKL. The V and J ends lost 4 bases and 8 bases respectively, with 8 bases between them. The CDR3: CASSLGGGYTF. The CDR3 DNA reads as TGCGCCAGCAGCCTAGGAGGAGGCTACACCTTC.

V is TRBV9 and J is TRBJ2-7; 8 bases agree with TRBD2. V lost 0 bases and J lost 2; bases outside the gene matches: 1. CDR3 size: 14 residues. Per the germline V gene, CDR1 is SGDLS and CDR2 is YYNGEE. CDR3 in amino acids: CASSVVGRAYEQYF. The CDR3 bases are TGTGCCAGCAGCGTAGTCGGGAGGGCCTACGAGCAGTACTTC.

The rearrangement uses TRBV28 and TRBJ2-7, with a weak D call TRBD1 (6 bases). CDR1 MDHEN and CDR2 SYDVKM come from the germline V gene. The germline V and J ends were trimmed by 7 bases and 3 bases, with 16 bases remaining between them. The CDR3 has 14 residues. The CDR3 nucleotides read TGTGCCAGCACCCAACAGGGTGGGGACTACGAGCAGTACTTC. Its protein is CASTQQGGDYEQYF.

CDR3 region: CASSSGGYQETQYF. The DNA of the CDR3 is TGCGCCAGCAGCTCCGGGGGGTACCAAGAGACCCAGTACTTC. This chain connects TRBV5-1 to TRBJ2-5, with TRBD2 matching 7 bases. The CDR3 covers 14 residues. J gave up 0 bases and V 3 bases, and 2 bases lay outside the gene matches. The germline gives CDR1 SGHRS, CDR2 YFSETQ.